Listed below are T cell receptor beta chains from one sample, sequenced in a study of shared clonotypes between healthy human individuals. Sequencing used immunoSEQ multiplex PCR; TCRdb keeps in-frame clones, though not all of them. In the table there are around 2.5 million clones, 93% of which are singletons. Sequencing was carried out using naive CD4+ T cells from PBMCs. All receptors come from a man younger than 35 in good health. Some clones in this sample may be carry-over from other donors' samples. Both conserved end residues are part of each CDR3. Each record gives: clone size, J gene, CDR3 length, D gene, V gene, CDR3 protein, CDR3 DNA. D genes are given only for firm matches. Size values are once, few and many counts, or a class for expanded clones, and some rows have none.

few TRBJ1-1 14 . TRBV9 CASSLRGMGTEAFF TGTGCCAGCAGCCTCAGGGGTATGGGCACTGAAGCTTTCTTT
. TRBJ2-1 16 TRBD2 TRBV28 CASSPQRTSARNEQFF TGTGCCAGCAGTCCTCAACGGACTAGCGCGAGGAATGAGCAGTTCTTC
. TRBJ2-5 14 . TRBV27 CASSRLQNQETQYF TGTGCCAGCAGCCGTTTACAGAACCAAGAGACCCAGTACTTC
few TRBJ1-1 10 . TRBV20-1 CSARATEAFF TGCAGTGCTAGAGCCACTGAAGCTTTCTTT
. TRBJ1-5 20 TRBD1 TRBV27 CASSTKAPGQAPGGNQPQHF TGTGCCAGCAGTACTAAAGCCCCGGGACAGGCGCCGGGGGGCAATCAGCCCCAGCATTTT
. TRBJ2-1 14 . TRBV28 CASSLTGLDNEQFF TGTGCCAGCAGTTTAACAGGTTTGGACAATGAGCAGTTCTTC
. TRBJ2-5 15 TRBD1 TRBV27 CASSPADRGRETQYF TGTGCCAGCAGTCCTGCGGACAGGGGAAGAGAGACCCAGTACTTC
once TRBJ1-2 14 TRBD1 TRBV30 CAKTGDGTNYGYTF TGTGCGAAGACAGGGGATGGAACTAACTATGGCTACACCTTC
. TRBJ2-7 13 . TRBV28 CASRRDTTYTGDF TGTGCCAGCAGACGGGACACTACGTATACTGGGGACTTC
. TRBJ2-1 17 TRBD2 TRBV7-3 CASSLRGTSGILGEQFF TGTGCCAGCAGCTTACGTGGGACTAGCGGGATTCTTGGTGAGCAGTTCTTC
. TRBJ2-7 16 . TRBV10-3 CAISESSTGSAGEQYF TGTGCCATCAGTGAGTCGAGTACAGGGTCTGCTGGGGAGCAGTACTTC
. TRBJ2-3 15 TRBD2 TRBV4-2 CASSKTSGRPDTQYF TGTGCCAGCAGCAAGACTAGCGGGAGGCCAGATACGCAGTATTTT
. TRBJ1-1 16 . TRBV29-1 CSVGFGGPFMNTEAFF TGCAGCGTTGGATTTGGAGGGCCCTTCATGAACACTGAAGCTTTCTTT
. TRBJ2-7 17 TRBD2 TRBV7-9 CASSLAVNLAGSHEQYF TGTGCCAGCAGCTTAGCTGTAAATCTAGCGGGATCGCACGAGCAGTACTTC
. TRBJ1-1 14 . TRBV7-8 CASSLGRENTEAFF TGTGCCAGCAGCTTAGGCAGGGAGAACACTGAAGCTTTCTTT
. TRBJ2-1 12 . TRBV5-1 CASSLGGNEQFF TGCGCCAGCAGCTTGGGCGGCAATGAGCAGTTCTTC
. TRBJ1-2 13 TRBD1 TRBV6-1 CASSEGTGVGYTF TGTGCCAGCAGTGAAGGGACAGGTGTTGGCTACACCTTC
. TRBJ1-3 15 TRBD1 TRBV11-2 CASSRDRSSGNTIYF TGTGCCAGCAGTCGGGACAGATCATCCGGAAACACCATATATTTT
. TRBJ2-2 12 . TRBV9 CASGENTGELFF TGTGCCAGCGGAGAGAACACCGGGGAGCTGTTTTTT
. TRBJ2-5 13 . TRBV29-1 CSARPGYQETQYF TGCAGCGCCCGGCCCGGCTACCAAGAGACCCAGTACTTC
few TRBJ1-1 14 . TRBV18 CASSRGQINTEAFF TGTGCCAGCTCACGAGGACAGATTAACACTGAAGCTTTCTTT
. TRBJ1-1 15 . TRBV18 CASSPQVIMNTEAFF TGTGCCAGCTCACCACAGGTTATCATGAACACTGAAGCTTTCTTT
. TRBJ2-1 18 . TRBV7-2 CASSLVAGSPSLYNEQFF TGTGCCAGCAGCTTAGTAGCCGGGTCCCCATCCCTTTACAATGAGCAGTTCTTC
once TRBJ1-3 17 . TRBV15 CATSRAGHRFSGNTIYF TGTGCCACCAGCAGGGCCGGACACAGATTCTCTGGAAACACCATATATTTT
. TRBJ2-7 16 . TRBV5-8 CASSSGHLPSTYEQYF TGTGCCAGCAGCTCGGGACACCTTCCCTCTACCTACGAGCAGTACTTC
. TRBJ2-7 15 TRBD1 TRBV9 CASSPRTGASYEQYF TGTGCCAGCAGCCCCCGGACAGGGGCCTCCTACGAGCAGTACTTC
. TRBJ2-2 16 TRBD2 TRBV7-3 CASSQTSGGNTGELFF TGTGCCAGCAGCCAGACTAGCGGGGGGAACACCGGGGAGCTGTTTTTT
. TRBJ2-1 14 . TRBV28 CAIRRTPTYNEQFF TGTGCCATCAGACGGACCCCGACGTACAATGAGCAGTTCTTC
. TRBJ2-1 16 . TRBV7-2 CASSLRDRSADNEQFF TGTGCCAGCAGCCTTCGGGACCGTTCGGCGGACAATGAGCAGTTCTTC
. TRBJ2-3 13 . TRBV9 CASSVALTDTQYF TGTGCCAGCAGCGTAGCTTTAACAGATACGCAGTATTTT
. TRBJ2-2 16 TRBD2 TRBV5-6 CASSILAGGFPGELFF TGTGCCAGCAGCATTCTAGCGGGAGGTTTTCCCGGGGAGCTGTTTTTT
once TRBJ2-3 13 . TRBV6-6 CASSYSTFDTQYF TGTGCCAGCAGTTACTCGACGTTTGATACGCAGTATTTT
. TRBJ2-7 14 TRBD2 TRBV6-5 CASSRTSGDYEQYF TGTGCCAGCAGTCGGACTAGCGGGGACTACGAGCAGTACTTC
. TRBJ2-5 13 . TRBV30 CALEGWGGGTQYF TGTGCCCTGGAAGGTTGGGGTGGGGGCACCCAGTACTTC
. TRBJ2-6 18 TRBD2 TRBV5-1 CASSLAFLAGAGANVLTF TGCGCCAGCAGCTTGGCCTTTCTAGCGGGAGCTGGGGCCAACGTCCTGACTTTC
. TRBJ2-7 14 . TRBV11-1 CASSPRPTSYEQYF TGTGCCAGCAGCCCTCGCCCTACATCCTACGAGCAGTACTTC
. TRBJ2-3 14 TRBD1 TRBV7-3 CASRRTGGTDTQYF TGTGCCAGCAGACGGACAGGGGGGACAGATACGCAGTATTTT
. TRBJ2-6 17 . TRBV14 CATQCWGWVPGANVLTF TGTGCCACCCAGTGTTGGGGTTGGGTCCCTGGGGCCAACGTCCTGACTTTC
. TRBJ2-7 15 TRBD2 TRBV7-2 CASSQISGKGSEQYF TGTGCCAGCAGCCAAATTAGCGGGAAGGGCTCCGAGCAGTACTTC
. TRBJ1-1 13 . TRBV6-1 CASSNHLDTEAFF TGTGCCAGCTCCAATCATTTGGACACTGAAGCTTTCTTT
. TRBJ2-7 11 . TRBV11-2 CASSLEGEQYF TGTGCCAGCAGCTTAGAGGGCGAGCAGTACTTC
. TRBJ2-5 17 TRBD2 TRBV4-1 CASSQVGLAGGRETQYF TGCGCCAGCAGCCAAGTCGGGCTAGCGGGAGGTCGGGAGACCCAGTACTTC
. TRBJ2-5 15 . TRBV5-5 CASSLVVDKQETQYF TGTGCCAGCAGCTTGGTAGTGGACAAGCAGGAGACCCAGTACTTC
. TRBJ2-3 15 TRBD2 TRBV28 CASSRGLAITDTQYF TGTGCCAGCAGCCGTGGACTAGCCATCACAGATACGCAGTATTTT
. TRBJ1-2 12 . TRBV11-2 CASSEGDYGYTF TGTGCCAGCAGCGAGGGGGACTATGGCTACACCTTC
. TRBJ2-2 13 . TRBV7-3 CASSPLSGGELFF TGTGCCAGCAGCCCTCTGTCTGGCGGGGAGCTGTTTTTT
. TRBJ1-1 14 . TRBV6-6 CASSRKGTDTEAFF TGTGCCAGCAGTCGTAAGGGGACCGACACTGAAGCTTTCTTT
. TRBJ1-6 13 . TRBV2 CATRTEYNSPLHF TGTGCCACCCGGACGGAATATAATTCACCCCTCCACTTT
. TRBJ1-4 16 . TRBV7-2 CASSRGGAGTNEKLFF TGTGCCAGCAGTCGGGGCGGGGCTGGGACTAATGAAAAACTGTTTTTT
. TRBJ2-2 15 . TRBV9 CASSVSGSRAGELFF TGTGCCAGCAGCGTGTCCGGGAGTCGGGCCGGGGAGCTGTTTTTT
. TRBJ1-1 14 . TRBV28 CASSLSMQYTEAFF TGTGCCAGCAGTTTATCTATGCAGTACACTGAAGCTTTCTTT
. TRBJ2-2 12 . TRBV7-3 CASSLNAGELFF TGTGCCAGCAGCTTAAATGCCGGGGAGCTGTTTTTT
once TRBJ2-7 13 TRBD1 TRBV7-2 CASRRTGLYEQYF TGTGCCAGCAGGAGGACAGGTTTATACGAGCAGTACTTC